One and the same sample provided the 24 T cell receptor beta chains below, sequenced in a study of ipilimumab plus nivolumab after autologous stem cell transplantation. TCRdb's copy holds only in-frame clones and misses some; the assay was immunoSEQ multiplex PCR. The sample yields about 12,000 clones, approximately 68% seen once. The sequences come from PBMCs, collected in a trial of ipilimumab plus nivolumab as post-transplant consolidation. Source of these receptors: a male donor with multiple myeloma.

This clone turned up a few times. The chain combines TRBV14 with TRBJ2-5; a possible D gene is TRBD1 (6 bases). CDR3 length: 12 residues. Germline assignment: CDR1 SGHDN and CDR2 FVKESK. V was clipped by 11 bases and J by 5 bases, with 15 bases between them. The CDR3 DNA is TGTGCCTCCAGCAGGGGTGAGGAGACCCAGTACTTC. Translating it yields CASSRGEETQYF.

The rearrangement joins TRBV4-3 to TRBJ1-2; D remains unclear. The CDR3 runs to 13 residues. Trimming pared 0 bases from V and 4 bases from J, leaving 6 bases between. Germline CDR1 reads LGHNA; CDR2 reads YSLEER. The CDR3 protein is CASSQDPAYGYTF. The CDR3 bases are TGCGCCAGCAGCCAAGATCCCGCCTATGGCTACACCTTC.

A single count supports this clone. The rearrangement joins TRBV18 to TRBJ2-2; D is possibly TRBD1 (5 bases). CDR3 size: 15 residues. V was shortened by 4 bases and J by 2 bases, with 11 bases between the two germline ends. The germline CDR1 and CDR2 sequences are KGHSH and LQKENI. CDR3 sequence (DNA): TGTGCCAGCTCACTTCGACAGACCAACACCGGGGAGCTGTTTTTT. It is translated as CASSLRQTNTGELFF.

This rearrangement joins TRBV2 to TRBJ2-7, with D perhaps TRBD2 (5 bases). This CDR3 is built from 13 residues. Germline V CDR1 and CDR2: SNHLY, FYNNEI. Trimming cost V 6 bases and J 3 bases, with 12 bases left between them. The CDR3 sequence is CASRLAGDYEQYF. The CDR3 DNA is TGTGCCAGCAGGTTAGCCGGGGACTACGAGCAGTACTTC.

This sequence joins TRBV6-5 and TRBJ1-4, with a possible D match to TRBD1 (5 bases). The CDR3 extends over 14 amino acids. Trimming removed 6 bases at V and 6 bases at J, with 14 bases between. CDR1 and CDR2 from the germline V gene are MNHEY and SVGAGI. The CDR3 is CASSLGGLDEKLFF. CDR3 sequence (DNA): TGTGCCAGCAGCCTTGGGGGGTTGGATGAAAAACTGTTTTTT.

The chain combines TRBV30 with TRBJ2-3; D is unclear. Germline CDR1 GTSNPN, CDR2 SVGIG (reference sequence). V was trimmed by 2 bases and J by 7 bases, leaving 4 bases between them. The CDR3 has 10 amino acids. Here the CDR3 DNA reads TGTGCCTGGAGTATAAATACGCAGTATTTT. Residues: CAWSINTQYF.

The chain recombines TRBV28 with TRBJ1-2; D gene ambiguous. Germline CDR1 is MDHEN and CDR2 is SYDVKM. The CDR3 has 15 amino acids. The germline V and J ends were trimmed by 5 bases and 3 bases, with 16 bases remaining between them. In DNA form, the CDR3 reads TGTGCCAGCAGTCAACTTCTCCGGACGTACTATGGCTACACCTTC. It codes for CASSQLLRTYYGYTF.

This clone was seen only a few times. The chain recombines TRBV6-1 with TRBJ2-5; D gene ambiguous. CDR3 length: 14 amino acids. V was pared by 0 bases and J by 2 bases, with 7 bases between. Germline-derived CDR1 and CDR2 are MNHNS and SASEGT. The CDR3 DNA reads TGTGCCAGCAGTGAAGCGGGGTGGCAAGAGACCCAGTACTTC. Translated, it gives CASSEAGWQETQYF.

This clone showed up just once. CDR3 sequence (DNA): TGTGCCAGCACAATCCAGGGGTCCTCCTACGAGCAGTACTTC. It translates to CASTIQGSSYEQYF. This rearrangement joins TRBV6-1 to TRBJ2-7, with TRBD1 as a possible D gene (6 bases). Trimming took 7 bases from V and 0 from J, leaving 13 bases between them. Germline V gene sequence: CDR1 MNHNS, CDR2 SASEGT. The CDR3 is 14 amino acids.

The chain uses TRBV27 and TRBJ2-1, with TRBD2 matching over 7 bases. After removal of 7 bases from V and 5 bases from J, the junction contained 14 bases not matched to a gene. CDR1 is MNHEY and CDR2 is SMNVEV in the germline V gene (reference sequence). This CDR3 contains 16 residues. Here the CDR3 DNA reads TGTGCCAGCACCCCTTGGGGGAGGGGCGGGGACAATGAGCAGTTCTTC. This codes for CASTPWGRGGDNEQFF.

The rearrangement joins TRBV15 to TRBJ2-2, with 9 nucleotides matching TRBD1. Germline CDR1 LNHNV, CDR2 YYDKDF (reference sequence). The CDR3 is 17 residues long. Germline trimming cut 0 bases from V and 3 bases from J; bases unmatched to any gene: 5. CDR3: CATSRDLRTGDTGELFF. The CDR3 bases are TGTGCCACCAGCAGAGATCTCAGGACAGGGGACACCGGGGAGCTGTTTTTT.

V and J are TRBV6-1 and TRBJ1-4, with no clear D. V was cut by 0 bases and J by 8 bases, with 10 bases left in between. The V gene's germline CDR1 is MNHNS and CDR2 SASEGT. This CDR3 has 14 amino acids. Written as DNA, the CDR3 is TGTGCCAGCAGTGAAGCGCTTCGGGGAGAAAAACTGTTTTTT. Residues: CASSEALRGEKLFF.

The chain uses TRBV5-5 and TRBJ2-2, with TRBD2 identical over 7 bases. V dropped 2 bases and J dropped 3; count of bases not matched to a gene: 4. This CDR3 spans 15 amino acids. Germline CDR1 and CDR2: SGHKS and YYEKEE (reference sequence). The CDR3 region has the DNA TGTGCCAGCAGCTTCGGGACTATCGACACCGGGGAGCTGTTTTTT. The encoded protein is CASSFGTIDTGELFF.

The rearrangement joins TRBV5-1 to TRBJ1-1; 7 nucleotides align to TRBD1. CDR3 length: 16 amino acids. V trimming: 3 bases; J trimming: 1 base; junction bases outside the gene matches: 9. CDR1 and CDR2 from the germline V gene are SGHRS and YFSETQ. CDR3 bases: TGCGCCAGCAGCTCGCGGACCACAGGGGCGAACACTGAAGCTTTCTTT. It codes for CASSSRTTGANTEAFF.

The chain is built from TRBV11-2 and TRBJ2-7; possible D gene TRBD2, 6 bases. CDR3 length equals 15 residues. Trimming took off 1 base at V and 2 bases at J, with 12 bases between the two ends. Per germline, CDR1 SGHAT and CDR2 FQNNGV. The DNA for the CDR3 is TGTGCCAGCAGCTTAGGGGCAGGGAGGACCTACGAGCAGTACTTC. Amino acid sequence: CASSLGAGRTYEQYF.

The genes are TRBV5-4 and TRBJ1-2; 10 bases are shared with TRBD1. Germline V lookup: CDR1 SGHNT, CDR2 YYREEE (reference sequence). The CDR3 totals 16 residues. V gave up 0 bases and J gave up 2 bases; unmatched junction bases: 4. Here the CDR3 reads CASSLGDRGRNYGYTF. CDR3 nucleotides: TGTGCCAGCAGCTTGGGTGACAGGGGGCGGAACTATGGCTACACCTTC.

This clone came up once. This chain links TRBV28 with TRBJ1-2; D is uncertain. V was shortened by 6 bases and J by 8 bases, with 16 bases between the two germline ends. Germline CDR1 is MDHEN and CDR2 is SYDVKM. The length of the CDR3 is 13 residues. CDR3 sequence: CASSTGLAGGYTF. The CDR3 DNA reads TGTGCCAGCAGCACGGGCCTCGCGGGGGGCTACACCTTC.

Here the CDR3 DNA reads TGTGCAAGTCGCTTGACAAGGACTAGCGGGCTTGGGACCCAGTACTTC. Amino acids: CASRLTRTSGLGTQYF. The chain combines TRBV12-2 with TRBJ2-5; the DNA was not compared with TRBD2, the D call given in the table. TRBV12-2 has pseudogene status. This CDR3 spans 16 amino acids.

The chain uses TRBV18 and TRBJ2-1; 9 bases fit TRBD2. J was trimmed by 8 bases and V by 3 bases; bases with no gene match: 11. This CDR3 has 16 residues. Per the germline V gene, CDR1 is KGHSH and CDR2 is LQKENI. For the CDR3, the DNA is TGTGCCAGCTCACCCCCACGCGGGACTAGCAAGGATGAGCAGTTCTTC. Its translation is CASSPPRGTSKDEQFF.

The V and J genes are TRBV7-6 and TRBJ2-3; TRBD1 matches 8 bases. Germline V gene data show CDR1 as SGHVS and CDR2 as FNYEAQ. The V segment lost 5 bases and the J segment 5 bases; nucleotides outside the gene matches: 9. The CDR3 loop spans 15 amino acids. This CDR3 is CASSTLGQGRDTQYF. DNA for the CDR3: TGTGCCAGCAGCACACTAGGACAGGGAAGAGATACGCAGTATTTT.

This chain connects TRBV27 to TRBJ2-5; 12 nucleotides match TRBD1. The CDR3 runs 14 residues. CDR1 and CDR2 (germline): MNHEY, SMNVEV (reference sequence). Trimming removed 4 bases from V and 5 bases from J; junction bases left unmatched: 2. Written as DNA, the CDR3 is TGTGCCAGCAGTTCGGGGACAGGGGGCGAGACCCAGTACTTC. Residues: CASSSGTGGETQYF.

This clone is medium-sized within its sample. V and J are TRBV5-1 and TRBJ2-7; D possibly matches TRBD1 or TRBD2 (5 bases each). Germline V gene sequence: CDR1 SGHRS, CDR2 YFSETQ. The CDR3 loop spans 12 amino acids. Trimming took off 2 bases at V and 6 bases at J, with 9 bases between the two ends. The DNA for the CDR3 is TGCGCCAGCAGCTTCTGGGGACCCGAGCAGTACTTC. Translated: CASSFWGPEQYF.

The count of this clone is one. The chain links TRBV5-1 to TRBJ2-1; TRBD1 or TRBD2 may be the D gene (5 bases each). The germline CDR1 and CDR2 sequences are SGHRS and YFSETQ. The CDR3 is made up of 15 amino acids. The germline V and J ends were trimmed by 2 bases and 7 bases, with 16 bases remaining between them. CDR3: CASSLSGGTLNEQFF. DNA of the CDR3: TGCGCCAGCAGCTTAAGTGGGGGAACATTGAATGAGCAGTTCTTC.

The rearrangement links TRBV30 to TRBJ2-1; D gene uncertain. Trimming removed 3 bases from V and 5 bases from J, with 8 bases in between. This CDR3 is built from 12 residues. Germline-derived CDR1 and CDR2 are GTSNPN and SVGIG (reference sequence). CDR3 loop: CAWSPTNNEQFF. CDR3 in DNA: TGTGCCTGGAGCCCCACAAACAATGAGCAGTTCTTC.